This T cell receptor beta chain was retrieved from a study of T cell responses to AZD1222 COVID-19 vaccine. The length of the CDR3 is 14 residues. Trimming cost V 7 bases and J 4 bases, with 17 bases left between them. Germline V gene lookup returns CDR1 SQVTM and CDR2 ANQGSEA. Study results and caveats: Unmutated variant regions are reportedly targeted by nearly half of spike-specific TCRs. Spike-wide vaccine-associated CD4 TCRs dominated at 160-218 and 743-854.

To note about this clone: What it recognizes is unknown.

Repertoires were generated with immunoSEQ multiplex PCR, while TCRdb's copy carries only in-frame clones and drops some. This sample yields around 80,000 clones, of which 80% to 90% are seen a single time; under 11% belongs to the top ten. The genes are TRBV29-1 and TRBJ1-3; D perhaps matches TRBD1 (6 bases). The TCR comes from an adult who received the AZD1222 COVID-19 vaccine. The sample in question was peripheral blood, obtained 28 days after the second AZD1222 dose. The CDR3: CSASGSQGGNTIYF. CDR3 nucleotides: TGCAGCGCGTCAGGGAGCCAGGGGGGAAACACCATATATTTT.